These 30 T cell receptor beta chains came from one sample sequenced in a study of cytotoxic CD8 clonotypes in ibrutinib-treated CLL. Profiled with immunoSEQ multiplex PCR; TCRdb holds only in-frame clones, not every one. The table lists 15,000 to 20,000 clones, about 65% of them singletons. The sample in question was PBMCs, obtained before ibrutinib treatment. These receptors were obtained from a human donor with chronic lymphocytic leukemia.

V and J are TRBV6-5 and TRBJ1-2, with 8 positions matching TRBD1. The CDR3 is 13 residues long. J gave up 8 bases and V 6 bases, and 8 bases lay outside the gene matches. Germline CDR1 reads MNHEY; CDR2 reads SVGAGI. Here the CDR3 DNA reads TGTGCCAGCAGCTCCGGACAGGGAGGAGGCTACACCTTC. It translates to CASSSGQGGGYTF.

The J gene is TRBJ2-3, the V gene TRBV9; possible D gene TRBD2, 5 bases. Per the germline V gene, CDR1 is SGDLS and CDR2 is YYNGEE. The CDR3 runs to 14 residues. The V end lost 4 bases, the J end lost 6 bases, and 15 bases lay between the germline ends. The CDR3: CASSSRRGQDTQYF. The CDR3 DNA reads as TGTGCCAGCAGCTCCCGACGGGGTCAGGATACGCAGTATTTT.

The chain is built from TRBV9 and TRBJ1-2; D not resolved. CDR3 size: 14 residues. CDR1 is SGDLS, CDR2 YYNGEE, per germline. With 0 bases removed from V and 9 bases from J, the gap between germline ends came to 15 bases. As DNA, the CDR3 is TGTGCCAGCAGCGTAGCTCAGGAGACACTTCGCTACACCTTC. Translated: CASSVAQETLRYTF.

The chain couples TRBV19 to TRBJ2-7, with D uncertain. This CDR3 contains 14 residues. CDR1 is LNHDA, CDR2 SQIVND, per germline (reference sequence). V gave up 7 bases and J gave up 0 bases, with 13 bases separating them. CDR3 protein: CASNPRTRSYEQYF. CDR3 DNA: TGTGCCAGTAACCCTCGGACCCGCTCCTACGAGCAGTACTTC.

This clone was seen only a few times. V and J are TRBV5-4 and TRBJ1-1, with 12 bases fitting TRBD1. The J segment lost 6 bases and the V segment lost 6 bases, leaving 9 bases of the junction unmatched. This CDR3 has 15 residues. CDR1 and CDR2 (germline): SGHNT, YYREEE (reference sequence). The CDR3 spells CASNLRDRGRSEAFF. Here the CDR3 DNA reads TGTGCCAGCAACCTCCGGGACAGGGGGCGATCTGAAGCTTTCTTT.

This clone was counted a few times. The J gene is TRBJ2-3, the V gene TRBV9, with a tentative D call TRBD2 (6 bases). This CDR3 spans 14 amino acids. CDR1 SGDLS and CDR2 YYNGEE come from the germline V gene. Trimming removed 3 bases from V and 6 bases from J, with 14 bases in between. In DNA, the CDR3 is TGTGCCAGCAGCGAGGGGACTCCGTGGGATACGCAGTATTTT. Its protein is CASSEGTPWDTQYF.

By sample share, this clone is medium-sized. CDR3 coding DNA: TGTGCCAGCAGTGACTCGACTAGCGGGGGGGCAGATACGCAGTATTTT. Protein product: CASSDSTSGGADTQYF. The genes are TRBV6-4 and TRBJ2-3; TRBD2 matches 14 bases. The germline CDR1 and CDR2 sequences are MRHNA and SNTAGT. V shed 0 bases, J shed 4 bases, and the junction held 0 bases outside the gene matches. The CDR3 length is 16 residues.

DNA of the CDR3: TGTGCCAGCGGAAACAGGGGCGGTACTTATAGCAATCAGCCCCAGCATTTT. Its translation is CASGNRGGTYSNQPQHF. The chain is built from TRBV28 and TRBJ1-5; 7 nucleotides agree with TRBD1. Per the germline V gene, CDR1 is MDHEN and CDR2 is SYDVKM. V trimming: 8 bases; J trimming: 0 bases; junction bases outside the gene matches: 13. The CDR3 has 17 amino acids.

CDR3 DNA: TGTGCCAGCAGCCCTAGCGGAAATGAAAAACTGTTTTTT. Amino acid sequence: CASSPSGNEKLFF. The genes are TRBV7-9 and TRBJ1-4; no definite D call. The CDR3 sequence is 13 residues long. Germline CDR1 and CDR2: SEHNR and FQNEAQ (reference sequence). Trimming removed 5 bases at V and 5 bases at J, with 9 bases between. Looking up the rest from reference TRBV7-9 and TRBJ1-4 gives the full variable domain: DTGVSQNPRHKITKRGQNVTFRCDPISEHNRLYWYRQTLGQGPEFLTYFQNEAQLEKSRLLSDRFSAERPKGSFSTLEIQRTEQGDSAMYLCASSPSGNEKLFFGSGTQLSVL.

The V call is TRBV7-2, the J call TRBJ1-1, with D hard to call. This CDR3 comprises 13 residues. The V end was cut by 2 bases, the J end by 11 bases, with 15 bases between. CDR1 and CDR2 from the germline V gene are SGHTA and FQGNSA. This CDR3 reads CASSLQEAGRAFF. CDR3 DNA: TGTGCCAGCAGCTTACAGGAGGCCGGACGCGCTTTCTTT.

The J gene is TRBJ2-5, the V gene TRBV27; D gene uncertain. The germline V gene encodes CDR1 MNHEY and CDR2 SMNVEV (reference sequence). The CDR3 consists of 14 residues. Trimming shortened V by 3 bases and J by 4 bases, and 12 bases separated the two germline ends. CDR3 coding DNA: TGTGCCAGCAGTTTCGGCCTCCCCGGAGAGACCCAGTACTTC. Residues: CASSFGLPGETQYF.

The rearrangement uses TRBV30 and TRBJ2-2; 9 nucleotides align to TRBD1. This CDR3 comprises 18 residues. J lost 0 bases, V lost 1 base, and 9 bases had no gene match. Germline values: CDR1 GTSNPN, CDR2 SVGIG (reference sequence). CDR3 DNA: TGTGCCTGGAGTGCCCGGACAGGGGAACGCGCGAACACCGGGGAGCTGTTTTTT. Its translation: CAWSARTGERANTGELFF.

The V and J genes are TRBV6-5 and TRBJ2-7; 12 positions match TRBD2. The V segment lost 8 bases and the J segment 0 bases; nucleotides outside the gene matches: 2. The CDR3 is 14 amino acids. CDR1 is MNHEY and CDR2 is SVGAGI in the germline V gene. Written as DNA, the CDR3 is TGTGCCAGCGCGACTAGCGGGGGCTCCTACGAGCAGTACTTC. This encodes CASATSGGSYEQYF.

This CDR3 is CSVEEAGVGGYTF. The DNA of the CDR3 is TGCAGCGTTGAAGAGGCAGGGGTTGGAGGCTACACCTTC. The chain carries TRBV29-1 and TRBJ1-2; D is perhaps TRBD1 (6 bases). V was clipped by 0 bases and J by 8 bases, with 13 bases between them. This CDR3 region has 13 residues. The germline CDR1 and CDR2 sequences are SQVTM and ANQGSEA.

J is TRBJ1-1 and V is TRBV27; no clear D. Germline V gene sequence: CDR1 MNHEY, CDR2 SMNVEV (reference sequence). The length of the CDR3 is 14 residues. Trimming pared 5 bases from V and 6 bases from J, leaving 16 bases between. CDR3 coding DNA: TGTGCCAGCAGTCCTACACTCGAACGGGCTGAAGCTTTCTTT. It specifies CASSPTLERAEAFF.

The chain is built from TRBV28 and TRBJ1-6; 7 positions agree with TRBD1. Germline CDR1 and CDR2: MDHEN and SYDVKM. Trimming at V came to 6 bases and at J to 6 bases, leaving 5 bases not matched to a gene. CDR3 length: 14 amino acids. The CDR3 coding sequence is TGTGCCAGCAGGCCTCCAGGGGGTAATTCACCCCTCCACTTT. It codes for CASRPPGGNSPLHF. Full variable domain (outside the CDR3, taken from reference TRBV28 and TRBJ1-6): DVKVTQSSRYLVKRTGEKVFLECVQDMDHENMFWYRQDPGLGLRLIYFSYDVKMKEKGDIPEGYSVSREKKERFSLILESASTNQTSMYLCASRPPGGNSPLHFGNGTRLTVT.

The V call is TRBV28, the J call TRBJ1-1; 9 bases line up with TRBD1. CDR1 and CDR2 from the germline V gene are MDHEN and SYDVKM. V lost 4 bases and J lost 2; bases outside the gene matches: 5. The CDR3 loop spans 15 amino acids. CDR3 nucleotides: TGTGCCAGCAGTTCACCGGGACAGGGTAACACTGAAGCTTTCTTT. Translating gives CASSSPGQGNTEAFF.

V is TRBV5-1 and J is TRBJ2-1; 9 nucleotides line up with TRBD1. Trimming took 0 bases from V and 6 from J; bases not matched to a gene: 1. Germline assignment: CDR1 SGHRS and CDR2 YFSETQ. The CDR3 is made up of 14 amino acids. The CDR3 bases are TGCGCCAGCAGCTTGGCGACAGGGGGCAATGAGCAGTTCTTC. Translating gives CASSLATGGNEQFF.

CDR3 coding DNA: TGTGCCAGCAGTCCGGACACAGATACGCAGTATTTT. It encodes CASSPDTDTQYF. The V gene is TRBV2, the J gene TRBJ2-3, with D uncertain. The CDR3 totals 12 residues. The germline V gene encodes CDR1 SNHLY and CDR2 FYNNEI. Trimming removed 5 bases from V and 2 bases from J, with 5 bases in between.

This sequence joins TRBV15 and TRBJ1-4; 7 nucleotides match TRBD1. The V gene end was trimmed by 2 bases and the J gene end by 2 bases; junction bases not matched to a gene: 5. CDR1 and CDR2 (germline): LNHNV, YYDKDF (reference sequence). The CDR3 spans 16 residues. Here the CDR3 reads CATSRSNRGTNEKLFF. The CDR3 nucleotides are TGTGCCACCAGCAGATCGAACAGGGGCACTAATGAAAAACTGTTTTTT. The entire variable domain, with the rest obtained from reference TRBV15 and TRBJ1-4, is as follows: DAMVIQNPRYQVTQFGKPVTLSCSQTLNHNVMYWYQQKSSQAPKLLFHYYDKDFNNEADTPDNFQSRRPNTSFCFLDIRSPGLGDTAMYLCATSRSNRGTNEKLFFGSGTQLSVL.

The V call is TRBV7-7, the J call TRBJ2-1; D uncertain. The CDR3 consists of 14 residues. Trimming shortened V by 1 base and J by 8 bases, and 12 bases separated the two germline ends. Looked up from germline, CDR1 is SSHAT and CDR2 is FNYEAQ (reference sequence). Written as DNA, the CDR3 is TGTGCCAGCAGCTTAGACCAGTCCCTTGATGAGCAGTTCTTC. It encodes CASSLDQSLDEQFF.

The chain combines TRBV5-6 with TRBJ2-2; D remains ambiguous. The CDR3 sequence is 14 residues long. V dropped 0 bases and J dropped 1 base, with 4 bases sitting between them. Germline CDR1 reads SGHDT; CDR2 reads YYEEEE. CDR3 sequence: CASSLAWNTGELFF. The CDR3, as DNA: TGTGCCAGCAGCTTGGCCTGGAACACCGGGGAGCTGTTTTTT.

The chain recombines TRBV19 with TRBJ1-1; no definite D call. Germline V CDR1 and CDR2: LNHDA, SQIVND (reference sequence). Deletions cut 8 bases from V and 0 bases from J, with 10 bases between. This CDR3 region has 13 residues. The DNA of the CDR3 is TGTGCCAGTGAGGATCCAATGAACACTGAAGCTTTCTTT. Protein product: CASEDPMNTEAFF. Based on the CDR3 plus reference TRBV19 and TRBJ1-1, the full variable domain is DGGITQSPKYLFRKEGQNVTLSCEQNLNHDAMYWYRQDPGQGLRLIYYSQIVNDFQKGDIAEGYSVSREKKESFPLTVTSAQKNPTAFYLCASEDPMNTEAFFGQGTRLTVV.

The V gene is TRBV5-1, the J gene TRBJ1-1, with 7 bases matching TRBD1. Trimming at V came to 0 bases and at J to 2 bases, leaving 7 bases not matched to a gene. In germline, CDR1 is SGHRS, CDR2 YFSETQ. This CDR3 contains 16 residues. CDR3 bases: TGCGCCAGCAGCTTGGGACTGACAGGGCGCAACACTGAAGCTTTCTTT. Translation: CASSLGLTGRNTEAFF.

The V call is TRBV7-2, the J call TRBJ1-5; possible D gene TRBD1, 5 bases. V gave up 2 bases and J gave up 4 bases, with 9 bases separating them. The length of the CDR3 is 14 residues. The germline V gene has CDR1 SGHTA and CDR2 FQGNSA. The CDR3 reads CASSLSAGNQPQHF. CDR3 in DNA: TGTGCCAGCAGCTTATCGGCAGGGAATCAGCCCCAGCATTTT.

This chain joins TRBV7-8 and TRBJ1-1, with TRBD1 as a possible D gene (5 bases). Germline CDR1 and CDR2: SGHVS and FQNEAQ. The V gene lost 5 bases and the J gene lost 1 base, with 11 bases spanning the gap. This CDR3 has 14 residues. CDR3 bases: TGTGCCAGCAGCCTAGAAAGGGGGAACACTGAAGCTTTCTTT. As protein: CASSLERGNTEAFF. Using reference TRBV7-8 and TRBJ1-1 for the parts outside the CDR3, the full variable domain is GAGVSQSPRYKVAKRGQDVALRCDPISGHVSLFWYQQALGQGPEFLTYFQNEAQLDKSGLPSDRFFAERPEGSVSTLKIQRTQQEDSAVYLCASSLERGNTEAFFGQGTRLTVV.

The CDR3 DNA is TGTGCCAGCAGTCGCGGGACTAGCCGCACAGATACGCAGTATTTT. It encodes CASSRGTSRTDTQYF. The J gene is TRBJ2-3, the V gene TRBV2; 9 bases are a match to TRBD2. In germline, CDR1 is SNHLY, CDR2 FYNNEI. V was clipped by 5 bases and J by 1 base; unmatched bases: 4. The CDR3 is 15 residues long.

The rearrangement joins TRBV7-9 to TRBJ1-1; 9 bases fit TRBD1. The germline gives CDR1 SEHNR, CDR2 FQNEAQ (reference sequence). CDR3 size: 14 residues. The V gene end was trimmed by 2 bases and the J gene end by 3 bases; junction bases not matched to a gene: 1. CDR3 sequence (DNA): TGTGCCAGCAGCTTAACAGGGGGCCACACTGAAGCTTTCTTT. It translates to CASSLTGGHTEAFF.

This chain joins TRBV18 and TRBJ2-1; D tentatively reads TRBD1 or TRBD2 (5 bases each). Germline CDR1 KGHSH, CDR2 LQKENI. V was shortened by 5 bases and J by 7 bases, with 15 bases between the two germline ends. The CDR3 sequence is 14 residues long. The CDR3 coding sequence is TGTGCCAGCTCAGCCGGGACCGAGATGAATGAGCAGTTCTTC. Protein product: CASSAGTEMNEQFF.

The DNA of the CDR3 is TGCAGCGTTGAGGGGGTGGACAGGGGATTGTACGAGCAGTACTTC. Its protein is CSVEGVDRGLYEQYF. The V call is TRBV29-1, the J call TRBJ2-7; TRBD1 agrees at 9 bases. The V segment lost 3 bases and the J segment 4 bases; nucleotides outside the gene matches: 10. The length of the CDR3 is 15 residues. The germline V gene has CDR1 SQVTM and CDR2 ANQGSEA.